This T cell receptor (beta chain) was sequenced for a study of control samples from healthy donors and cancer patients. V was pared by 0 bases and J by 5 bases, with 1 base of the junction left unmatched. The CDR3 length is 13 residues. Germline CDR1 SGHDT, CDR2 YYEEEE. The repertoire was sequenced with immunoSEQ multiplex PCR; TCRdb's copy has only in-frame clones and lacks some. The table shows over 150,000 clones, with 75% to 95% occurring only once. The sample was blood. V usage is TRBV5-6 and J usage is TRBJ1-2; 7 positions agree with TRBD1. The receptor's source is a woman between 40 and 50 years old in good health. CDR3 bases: TGTGCCAGCAGCTTGGAGACAGGGTATGGCTACACCTTC. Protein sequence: CASSLETGYGYTF.